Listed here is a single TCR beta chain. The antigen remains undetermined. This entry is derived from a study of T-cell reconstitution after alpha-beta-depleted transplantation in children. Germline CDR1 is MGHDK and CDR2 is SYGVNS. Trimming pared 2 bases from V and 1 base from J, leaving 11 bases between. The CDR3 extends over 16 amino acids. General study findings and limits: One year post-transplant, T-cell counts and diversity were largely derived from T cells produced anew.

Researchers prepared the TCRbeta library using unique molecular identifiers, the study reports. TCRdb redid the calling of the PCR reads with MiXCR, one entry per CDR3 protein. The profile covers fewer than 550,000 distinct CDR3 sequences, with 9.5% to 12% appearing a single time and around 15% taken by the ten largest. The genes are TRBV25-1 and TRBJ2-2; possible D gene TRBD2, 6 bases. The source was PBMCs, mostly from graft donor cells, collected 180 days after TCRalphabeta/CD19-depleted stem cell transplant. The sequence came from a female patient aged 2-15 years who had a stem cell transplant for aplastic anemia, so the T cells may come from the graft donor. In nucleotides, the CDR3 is TGTGCCAGCAGTGAAATAGCGGTAATGAACACCGGGGAGCTGTTTTTT. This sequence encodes CASSEIAVMNTGELFF.